This entry lists 3 T cell receptor beta chains sequenced from one sample in a study of vaccination and CD4 T cells after COVID-19. Treatment given: approximately 9-day PBMC culture with coronavirus spike peptide pools or control peptides (ViraFEST assay). Antigen specificity for these receptors is unknown. The assay that was used to sequence DNA from cultured CD4+ T cells was the Oncomine TCR Beta short-read assay. TCRdb reprocessed the PCR reads via MiXCR and lists one record per CDR3 protein. Among about 20,000 distinct CDR3 sequences listed, 35% to 50% were seen once. Sequencing used CD4+ T cells from blood, cultured in vitro, obtained after SARS-CoV-2 vaccination. These receptors originate from a human donor who had recovered from COVID-19.

This clonotype was picked up a small number of times. The genes are TRBV28 and TRBJ2-7, with 8 bases aligning to TRBD1. This CDR3 spans 13 amino acids. Germline CDR1 MDHEN, CDR2 SYDVKM. Germline trimming cut 8 bases from V and 6 bases from J; bases unmatched to any gene: 9. The CDR3 DNA is TGTGCCAGCGCAACAGGGGGTCGACGCGAGCAGTACTTC. Translated: CASATGGRREQYF.

The V gene is TRBV6-1, the J gene TRBJ2-5; D uncertain. The germline V gene has CDR1 MNHNS and CDR2 SASEGT. The ends were cut back, 2 bases at V and 1 base at J, with 11 bases in the middle. The CDR3 runs 15 residues. CDR3 in amino acids: CASSESFGSQETQYF. In DNA, the CDR3 is TGTGCCAGCAGTGAAAGTTTCGGCAGCCAAGAGACCCAGTACTTC.

The V gene is TRBV19, the J gene TRBJ1-1; TRBD1 might be the D (6 bases). This CDR3 is built from 15 residues. V shed 1 base and J shed 3 bases, with 12 bases lying between them. The germline V gene has CDR1 LNHDA and CDR2 SQIVND (reference sequence). The CDR3 DNA follows: TGTGCCAGTAGTATAGGCAGGGGAAGGGACACTGAAGCTTTCTTT. Protein: CASSIGRGRDTEAFF. The full variable domain, completed using reference TRBV19 and TRBJ1-1, is DGGITQSPKYLFRKEGQNVTLSCEQNLNHDAMYWYRQDPGQGLRLIYYSQIVNDFQKGDIAEGYSVSREKKESFPLTVTSAQKNPTAFYLCASSIGRGRDTEAFFGQGTRLTVV.